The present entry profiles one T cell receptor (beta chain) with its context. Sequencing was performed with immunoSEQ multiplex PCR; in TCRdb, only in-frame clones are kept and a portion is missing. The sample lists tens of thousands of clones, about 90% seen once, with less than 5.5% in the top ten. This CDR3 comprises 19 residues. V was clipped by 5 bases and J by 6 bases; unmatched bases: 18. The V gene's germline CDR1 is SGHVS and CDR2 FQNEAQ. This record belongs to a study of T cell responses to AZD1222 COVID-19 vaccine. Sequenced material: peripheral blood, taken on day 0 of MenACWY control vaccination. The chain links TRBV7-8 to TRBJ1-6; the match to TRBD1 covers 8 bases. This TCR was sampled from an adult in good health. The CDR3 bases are TGTGCCAGCAGCATTTCGACAGGGGTGTCCTCAAATACTAATTCACCCCTCCACTTT. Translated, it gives CASSISTGVSSNTNSPLHF.